The 27 T cell receptor beta chains below all came from one sample that was sequenced in a study of cytotoxic CD8 clonotypes in ibrutinib-treated CLL. Repertoires were generated with immunoSEQ multiplex PCR, while TCRdb's copy carries only in-frame clones and drops some. The data show almost 250,000 clones, with 70% seen just once and 15% held by the top ten. The sequences come from PBMCs, collected after 24 months of ibrutinib treatment. Receptors were obtained from a human donor with chronic lymphocytic leukemia.

The chain uses TRBV5-1 and TRBJ2-4; 11 bases are a match to TRBD2. V was clipped by 0 bases and J by 0 bases; unmatched bases: 2. Germline assignment: CDR1 SGHRS and CDR2 YFSETQ. CDR3 size: 17 residues. CDR3 in amino acids: CASSLGLAGIAKNIQYF. The DNA for the CDR3 is TGCGCCAGCAGCTTGGGACTAGCGGGAATAGCCAAAAACATTCAGTACTTC.

V is TRBV6-1 and J is TRBJ2-2, with D possibly TRBD1 on 5 matching bases. V was cut by 4 bases and J by 3 bases, with 12 bases left in between. The CDR3 consists of 15 residues. Germline V gene lookup returns CDR1 MNHNS and CDR2 SASEGT. In DNA form, the CDR3 reads TGTGCCAGCAGTGGATGGTCAGGGTACACCGGGGAGCTGTTTTTT. Translated, it gives CASSGWSGYTGELFF.

This chain links TRBV10-3 with TRBJ2-7, with 12 bases fitting TRBD2. This CDR3 has 16 amino acids. J lost 3 bases, V lost 5 bases, and 8 bases had no gene match. From germline, CDR1 is ENHRY and CDR2 SYGVKD. DNA for the CDR3: TGTGCCATCAGTTTCCACGAACTAGCGGGAGGCTACGAGCAGTACTTC. It specifies CAISFHELAGGYEQYF.

This clone was observed a handful of times. V and J are TRBV19 and TRBJ2-5; D is possibly TRBD2 (6 bases). Germline CDR1 is LNHDA and CDR2 is SQIVND (reference sequence). CDR3 length equals 12 residues. The V end lost 6 bases, the J end lost 5 bases, and 10 bases lay between the germline ends. The DNA of the CDR3 is TGTGCCAGTAGATCTGGAGGGGAGACCCAGTACTTC. The encoded protein is CASRSGGETQYF.

The CDR3 DNA follows: TGTGCCAGCAGTTTAAAGCCCCCAGGGGGGGGGTATGGCTACACCTTC. This translates into CASSLKPPGGGYGYTF. V gene TRBV27 combines with J gene TRBJ1-2; TRBD1 aligns across 7 bases. J lost 5 bases, V lost 2 bases, and 11 bases had no gene match. Germline values: CDR1 MNHEY, CDR2 SMNVEV (reference sequence). The CDR3 runs 16 residues.

The chain couples TRBV28 to TRBJ1-2, with no clear D. The V end was cut by 3 bases, the J end by 7 bases, with 6 bases between. This CDR3 is built from 11 residues. Germline CDR1 reads MDHEN; CDR2 reads SYDVKM. The CDR3 reads CASSFRVGYTF. DNA for the CDR3: TGTGCCAGCAGTTTTAGGGTTGGCTACACCTTC.

The chain recombines TRBV7-2 with TRBJ2-7; D could derive from TRBD1 or TRBD2 (5 bases each). V lost 1 base and J 3 bases, leaving 7 bases between the germline ends. Germline V lookup: CDR1 SGHTA, CDR2 FQGNSA. The CDR3 loop spans 13 amino acids. The CDR3 DNA reads as TGTGCCAGCAGCTTAGGGGACCTCTACGAGCAGTACTTC. This translates into CASSLGDLYEQYF.

The rearrangement uses TRBV19 and TRBJ1-4, with D tentatively TRBD1 (6 bases). The CDR3 contains 16 residues. Trimming cost V 10 bases and J 9 bases, with 27 bases left between them. Per the germline V gene, CDR1 is LNHDA and CDR2 is SQIVND (reference sequence). The CDR3 nucleotides are TGTGCCACCCAAGAGGGAACAGGGCAGGATTGGCAAAAACTGTTTTTT. Its translation: CATQEGTGQDWQKLFF.

The chain has TRBV29-1 and TRBJ2-3; D not certain. V was shortened by 8 bases and J by 2 bases, with 14 bases between the two germline ends. CDR3 length: 13 amino acids. Per the germline V gene, CDR1 is SQVTM and CDR2 is ANQGSEA. CDR3 sequence: CSSFSTFTDTQYF. The CDR3 DNA follows: TGCAGCTCCTTTAGTACTTTCACAGATACGCAGTATTTT.

The chain recombines TRBV27 with TRBJ1-1; D is unclear. The CDR3 covers 15 residues. Germline V gene data show CDR1 as MNHEY and CDR2 as SMNVEV (reference sequence). Trimming removed 4 bases from V and 11 bases from J, with 23 bases in between. CDR3 sequence (DNA): TGTGCCAGCAGTTCCGAGGGTGGTAATGGAATCAGGGCTTTCTTT. It is translated as CASSSEGGNGIRAFF.

This chain uses TRBV11-3 with TRBJ2-3; 8 bases match TRBD1. This CDR3 spans 15 amino acids. J lost 6 bases, V lost 3 bases, and 8 bases had no gene match. CDR1 and CDR2 from the germline V gene are SGHNT and YENEEA. CDR3 coding DNA: TGTGCCAGCAGCTTCGGACAGGGAGAGACTGATACGCAGTATTTT. Amino acid sequence: CASSFGQGETDTQYF.

This chain links TRBV4-3 with TRBJ2-7, with TRBD2 matching over 12 bases. From germline, CDR1 is LGHNA and CDR2 YSLEER. The CDR3 loop spans 15 amino acids. After removal of 1 base from V and 4 bases from J, the junction contained 2 bases not matched to a gene. This CDR3 reads CASSQGLAGAYEQYF. The CDR3 DNA reads as TGCGCCAGCAGCCAAGGACTAGCGGGAGCGTACGAGCAGTACTTC.

V and J are TRBV27 and TRBJ1-5; 10 bases are shared with TRBD1. Germline V CDR1 and CDR2: MNHEY, SMNVEV (reference sequence). The CDR3 has 15 residues. V lost 5 bases to trimming and J lost 2 bases; unmatched junction nucleotides: 3. The CDR3 here is CASSEGTGGNQPQHF. CDR3 in DNA: TGTGCCAGCAGTGAGGGGACAGGGGGCAATCAGCCCCAGCATTTT.

The V and J genes are TRBV2 and TRBJ1-4; no reliable D call. The CDR3 runs 10 residues. Per the germline V gene, CDR1 is SNHLY and CDR2 is FYNNEI. The V and J ends lost 6 bases and 11 bases respectively, with 7 bases between them. CDR3 sequence reads: CASRGRKLFF. CDR3 in DNA: TGTGCCAGCAGGGGTCGGAAACTGTTTTTT.

This chain uses TRBV11-2 with TRBJ1-4, with no clear D. V was cut by 4 bases and J by 5 bases, with 2 bases left in between. CDR1 and CDR2 from the germline V gene are SGHAT and FQNNGV. The CDR3 runs 11 residues. CDR3 in amino acids: CASSSNEKLFF. The CDR3 nucleotides are TGTGCCAGCAGCTCAAATGAAAAACTGTTTTTT.

This chain links TRBV28 with TRBJ2-5; 12 nucleotides agree with TRBD2. Germline lookup yields CDR1 MDHEN and CDR2 SYDVKM. After removal of 4 bases from V and 4 bases from J, the junction contained 4 bases not matched to a gene. CDR3 length: 15 amino acids. CDR3 region: CASSSMTSGGETQYF. In DNA, the CDR3 is TGTGCCAGCAGTTCAATGACTAGCGGGGGAGAGACCCAGTACTTC.

The V call is TRBV2, the J call TRBJ2-1, with D hard to call. Germline V lookup: CDR1 SNHLY, CDR2 FYNNEI. This CDR3 spans 16 amino acids. The V end lost 3 bases, the J end lost 0 bases, and 12 bases lay between the germline ends. CDR3 sequence reads: CASSEGRSGSYNEQFF. Written as DNA, the CDR3 is TGTGCCAGCAGTGAGGGAAGGTCCGGCTCCTACAATGAGCAGTTCTTC.

J is TRBJ2-6 and V is TRBV29-1; possibly TRBD1 or TRBD2 for D (6 bases each). V was trimmed by 4 bases and J by 0 bases, leaving 22 bases between them. This CDR3 spans 19 amino acids. The germline CDR1 and CDR2 sequences are SQVTM and ANQGSEA. The CDR3 nucleotides are TGCAGCGTTGCTAGAACGGGAGTCCCAGGGGTCTCTGGGGCCAACGTCCTGACTTTC. Its protein is CSVARTGVPGVSGANVLTF.

Concerning this clone itself: An end of the junction does not agree with germline; a read error may underlie this. The chain joins TRBV6-1 to TRBJ2-7; weak D call: TRBD1 (7 bases). The CDR3 is made up of 14 amino acids. Per germline, CDR1 MNHNS and CDR2 SASEGT. In DNA form, the CDR3 reads TGTGCCAGCAGTGAAGAGGAGTGGGGACAGAGGGGACTTTTC. As protein: CASSEEEWGQRGLF.

The rearrangement uses TRBV28 and TRBJ1-5; D gene ambiguous. CDR1 MDHEN and CDR2 SYDVKM come from the germline V gene. This CDR3 is built from 14 residues. V dropped 6 bases and J dropped 4 bases, with 13 bases sitting between them. CDR3: CASSLTMGNQPQHF. CDR3 nucleotide sequence: TGTGCCAGCAGCCTCACGATGGGTAATCAGCCCCAGCATTTT. The full variable domain, its missing parts supplied by reference TRBV28 and TRBJ1-5, is DVKVTQSSRYLVKRTGEKVFLECVQDMDHENMFWYRQDPGLGLRLIYFSYDVKMKEKGDIPEGYSVSREKKERFSLILESASTNQTSMYLCASSLTMGNQPQHFGDGTRLSIL.

The chain has TRBV29-1 and TRBJ2-3; 9 bases agree with TRBD2. This CDR3 is 15 amino acids long. Per germline, CDR1 SQVTM and CDR2 ANQGSEA. V was pared by 1 base and J by 2 bases, with 4 bases of the junction left unmatched. The CDR3 here is CSVEGAGGTTDTQYF. The CDR3 nucleotides are TGCAGCGTTGAAGGGGCGGGAGGGACCACAGATACGCAGTATTTT.

The J gene is TRBJ2-1, the V gene TRBV5-1, with 12 positions matching TRBD2. From germline, CDR1 is SGHRS and CDR2 YFSETQ. CDR3 length: 15 residues. Losses at the gene ends were 8 bases for V and 9 bases for J; bases not matched to a gene: 12. The CDR3 sequence is CASSKTSGSRGEQFF. CDR3 sequence (DNA): TGCGCCAGTTCTAAGACTAGCGGGAGTCGCGGTGAGCAGTTCTTC.

The V gene is TRBV6-5, the J gene TRBJ2-7, with D perhaps matching TRBD2 (7 bases). The CDR3 contains 16 residues. V was pared by 3 bases and J by 2 bases, with 17 bases between. Per the germline V gene, CDR1 is MNHEY and CDR2 is SVGAGI. The chain's CDR3 is CASSYRGGAGPYEQYF. The CDR3 DNA reads TGTGCCAGCAGTTATAGGGGGGGGGCGGGCCCCTACGAGCAGTACTTC.

A single count supports this clone. The genes are TRBV6-1 and TRBJ2-7; D call uncertain. This CDR3 comprises 12 residues. CDR1 is MNHNS and CDR2 is SASEGT in the germline V gene. Trimming stripped 7 bases from V and 6 bases from J, with 13 bases between. The CDR3 coding sequence is TGTGCCAGCACCCTCGAAGGGCTCGAGCAGTACTTC. Its protein product is CASTLEGLEQYF.

The genes are TRBV6-5 and TRBJ2-1; possible D gene TRBD2, 5 bases. The CDR3 loop spans 14 amino acids. The V gene's germline CDR1 is MNHEY and CDR2 SVGAGI. V lost 4 bases to trimming and J lost 2 bases, with 9 bases between them. CDR3 coding DNA: TGTGCCAGCAGTTCCAAAGCGGCCTACAATGAGCAGTTCTTC. This encodes CASSSKAAYNEQFF.

The chain couples TRBV9 to TRBJ1-4, with D hard to call. This CDR3 is 14 amino acids long. Germline assignment: CDR1 SGDLS and CDR2 YYNGEE. The germline V and J ends were trimmed by 0 bases and 7 bases, with 10 bases remaining between them. In DNA, the CDR3 is TGTGCCAGCAGCGTAGGCCACTTAAGTGAAAAACTGTTTTTT. The encoded protein is CASSVGHLSEKLFF.

The CDR3: CASSPVGDRNGYTF. The CDR3 DNA follows: TGTGCCAGCAGCCCCGTGGGGGACAGGAATGGCTACACCTTC. This rearrangement joins TRBV13 to TRBJ1-2; the match to TRBD1 covers 8 bases. This CDR3 is built from 14 residues. In germline, CDR1 is PRHDT, CDR2 FYEKMQ (reference sequence). V dropped 5 bases and J dropped 6; count of bases not matched to a gene: 8.